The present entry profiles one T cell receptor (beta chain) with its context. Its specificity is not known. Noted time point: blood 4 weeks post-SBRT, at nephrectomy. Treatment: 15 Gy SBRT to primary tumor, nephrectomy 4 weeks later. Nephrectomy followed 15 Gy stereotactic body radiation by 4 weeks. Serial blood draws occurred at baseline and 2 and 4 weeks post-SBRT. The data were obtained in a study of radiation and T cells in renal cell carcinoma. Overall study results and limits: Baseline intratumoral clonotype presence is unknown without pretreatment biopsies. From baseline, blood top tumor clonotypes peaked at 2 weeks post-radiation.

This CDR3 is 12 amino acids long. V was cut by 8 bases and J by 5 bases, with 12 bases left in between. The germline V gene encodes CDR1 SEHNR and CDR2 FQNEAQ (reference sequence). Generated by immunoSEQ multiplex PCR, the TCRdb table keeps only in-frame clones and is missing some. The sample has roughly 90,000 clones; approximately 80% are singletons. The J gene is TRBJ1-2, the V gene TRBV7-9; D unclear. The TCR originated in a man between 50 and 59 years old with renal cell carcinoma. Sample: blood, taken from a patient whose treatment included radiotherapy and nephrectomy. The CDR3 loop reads CASGLAGYGYTF. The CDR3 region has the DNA TGTGCCAGCGGACTAGCGGGGTATGGCTACACCTTC.